This is a list of T cell receptor beta chains from one sample in a study of T cell repertoires in cytomegalovirus infection. TCRdb independently ran MiXCR on the reads; one entry per CDR3 protein. The sample has over 300,000 distinct CDR3 sequences; 8% to 9.5% are singletons. Specimen: PBMCs. The receptors come from a human donor in good health (CMV status not recorded). Some clones in this sample may be carry-over from other donors' samples. The CDR3 runs from the conserved cysteine through the conserved F or W. D genes are given only for firm matches. Clone size, where shown, is once, few, many, or a class for clones that have expanded.

TRBV12-3/TRBV12-4,TRBJ2-3,NA,NA,12,CASTGNTDTQYF,TGTGCCAGCACCGGGAACACAGATACGCAGTATTTT
TRBV4-1,TRBJ1-2,NA,many,14,CASSQAGVSYGYTF,TGCGCCAGCAGCCAGGCGGGGGTCAGCTATGGCTACACCTTC
TRBV6-1,TRBJ1-2,NA,NA,13,CASRKQGHYGYTF,TGTGCCAGCAGAAAACAGGGTCACTATGGCTACACCTTC
TRBV6-2/TRBV6-3,TRBJ2-1,NA,NA,15,CASSPRTQRSDEQFF,TGTGCCAGCAGTCCCCGGACACAACGGTCTGACGAGCAGTTCTTC
TRBV6-5,TRBJ1-4,TRBD1,NA,15,CASSRGGGGNEKLFF,TGTGCCAGCAGCCGAGGGGGCGGAGGTAATGAAAAACTGTTTTTT
TRBV28,TRBJ1-5,NA,NA,13,CASSPIDPKPQHF,TGTGCCAGCAGTCCTATAGACCCCAAGCCCCAGCATTTT
TRBV28,TRBJ2-6,NA,many,16,CASSLNQGFGANVLTF,TGTGCCAGCAGTTTAAACCAGGGGTTTGGGGCCAACGTCCTGACTTTC
TRBV28,TRBJ2-1,TRBD1,NA,16,CASSLGGAGGRNEQFF,TGTGCCAGCAGTTTAGGGGGCGCAGGGGGACGCAATGAGCAGTTCTTC
TRBV19,TRBJ1-2,NA,NA,16,CASSEPGTRVRYDYTF,TGTGCCAGTAGTGAACCCGGGACACGAGTCCGCTATGACTACACCTTC
TRBV6-1,TRBJ2-1,TRBD2,many,13,CASRSGSPTEQFF,TGTGCCAGCAGGAGCGGGAGTCCCACTGAGCAGTTCTTC
TRBV12-3/TRBV12-4,TRBJ1-6,NA,few,12,CASSFVGRPLHF,TGTGCCAGCAGTTTCGTGGGCAGACCCCTCCACTTT
TRBV14,TRBJ2-5,TRBD1,few,16,CASSQEDRGDLETQYF,TGTGCCAGCAGCCAAGAGGACAGGGGAGACTTAGAGACCCAGTACTTC
TRBV18,TRBJ1-5,NA,NA,15,CASSSSRASNQPQHF,TGTGCCAGCTCCTCATCCAGAGCTAGCAATCAGCCCCAGCATTTT
TRBV5-1,TRBJ2-3,NA,few,14,CASSPDAGTDTQYF,TGCGCCAGCAGCCCGGACGCGGGCACAGATACGCAGTATTTT
TRBV6-2/TRBV6-3,TRBJ2-7,NA,many,13,CASIAGVSYEQYF,TGTGCCAGCATTGCCGGTGTCTCCTACGAGCAGTACTTC
TRBV29-1,TRBJ2-7,TRBD2,NA,14,CSVLTSGSSYEQYF,TGCAGCGTCCTGACTAGCGGGAGCTCCTACGAGCAGTACTTC
TRBV28,TRBJ2-3,TRBD1,NA,15,CASSFGTGRSDTQYF,TGTGCCAGCAGTTTCGGGACAGGGAGGTCAGATACGCAGTATTTT
TRBV7-9,TRBJ2-5,NA,many,14,CASSLYGPQETQYF,TGTGCCAGCAGCTTGTATGGGCCGCAAGAGACCCAGTACTTC